The 2 T cell receptor beta chains in this list originate from one sample, sequenced in a study of blood T cell repertoires in COVID-19. Repertoires were generated with immunoSEQ multiplex PCR, while TCRdb's copy carries only in-frame clones and drops some. The repertoire holds over 130,000 clones, with about 75% as singletons. Sequenced material: PBMCs or T cells enriched from blood (not recorded which). Receptors were obtained from a woman aged 45-59 years who had recovered from COVID-19.

The chain links TRBV2 to TRBJ1-6, with a tentative D call TRBD1 (6 bases). Trimming stripped 5 bases from V and 0 bases from J, with 11 bases between. This CDR3 has 16 residues. Looked up from germline, CDR1 is SNHLY and CDR2 is FYNNEI. CDR3 sequence reads: CASSRTVSSYNSPLHF. CDR3 nucleotide sequence: TGTGCCAGCAGTAGGACAGTTAGCTCCTATAATTCACCCCTCCACTTT.

The chain joins TRBV5-6 to TRBJ1-6; D unclear. V lost 2 bases, J lost 9 bases, and 9 bases lay in between. The CDR3 is made up of 13 amino acids. Per germline, CDR1 SGHDT and CDR2 YYEEEE. The CDR3 coding sequence is TGTGCCAGCAGCTTCCGAGTCCTTTCACCCCTCCACTTT. It yields the protein CASSFRVLSPLHF.